In its sample, the clone carrying this T cell receptor beta chain was seen once. The data were taken from a study of blood T cell repertoires in COVID-19. Trimming at V came to 5 bases and at J to 2 bases, leaving 13 bases not matched to a gene. CDR3 length: 18 residues. Looked up from germline, CDR1 is MNHEY and CDR2 is SMNVEV (reference sequence). This table comes from immunoSEQ multiplex PCR, and its TCRdb copy is limited to in-frame clones, with some not included. The sample lists approximately 70,000 clones, about 80% occurring once. The rearrangement joins TRBV27 to TRBJ2-5; 11 positions agree with TRBD2. Source material: peripheral blood. The sequence was obtained from an older woman with acute or convalescent COVID-19. The CDR3 sequence: CASSPQARLAGGQETQYF. As DNA, the CDR3 is TGTGCCAGCAGTCCCCAGGCCCGGCTAGCGGGGGGACAAGAGACCCAGTACTTC.